Sequencing of this T cell receptor (beta chain) was carried out in a study of cytomegalovirus exposure and HLA in healthy donors. The validation cohort, a group of around 120 subjects, included the donors and was separate from the roughly 620-subject first cohort. The CDR3 is made up of 14 amino acids. Trimming took 5 bases from V and 3 from J; bases not matched to a gene: 7. CDR1 and CDR2 (germline): SEHNR, FQNEAQ (reference sequence). This clone has just one count. Antigen specificity is unknown. Regarding the study as a whole: Some TCR beta chains (around 160 of them) were listed as cytomegalovirus-associated. Specificity for CMV antigens was confirmed in vitro for a few of the CMV-associated chains. Subsequent analysis revealed that first-cohort TCR clusters tended to co-occur in the 95 to 150 validation repertoires.

Sequenced by immunoSEQ multiplex PCR; TCRdb stores in-frame clones only, minus some. The sample has under 300,000 clones, approximately 83% seen once; the top ten hold 1% to 1.5%. Sequencing was done on a sample of PBMCs. The chain joins TRBV7-9 to TRBJ2-7; 7 bases are a match to TRBD1. The TCR comes from a woman aged 30 to 39 in good health and CMV-seropositive. The CDR3 is CASSPWTGIYEQYF. The CDR3 DNA is TGTGCCAGCAGCCCCTGGACAGGAATCTACGAGCAGTACTTC.